Below are 23 T cell receptor beta chains sequenced from a single sample in a study of persistence of HIV-infected CD4 T cells. No antigens are known for them. Cells were stimulated nonspecifically with anti-CD3/anti-CD28 magnetic beads. Sorting selected CD4+ T cells upregulating both CD40 ligand and CD69. The immunoSEQ assay was version 4, run in survey mode. Assay: immunoSEQ multiplex PCR; the TCRdb copy retains only in-frame clones and omits some. The sample has about 40,000 clones; roughly 87% are singletons. This material consisted of CD4+ T cells sorted from PBMCs after approximately 19-hour stimulation, taken from a patient who received antiretroviral therapy. These receptors were obtained from an adult man with HIV who was CMV-seropositive.

This chain joins TRBV5-4 and TRBJ2-5; TRBD1 agrees at 8 bases. Germline trimming cut 4 bases from V and 5 bases from J; bases unmatched to any gene: 13. The CDR3 has 16 residues. The germline V gene has CDR1 SGHNT and CDR2 YYREEE (reference sequence). CDR3 in DNA: TGTGCCAGCAGCCCCGGACAGGGAAGAATTTTGGAGACCCAGTACTTC. It is translated as CASSPGQGRILETQYF. The full variable domain, its missing parts supplied by reference TRBV5-4 and TRBJ2-5, is ETGVTQSPTHLIKTRGQQVTLRCSSQSGHNTVSWYQQALGQGPQFIFQYYREEENGRGNFPPRFSGLQFPNYSSELNVNALELDDSALYLCASSPGQGRILETQYFGPGTRLLVL.

This clone was seen only a few times. V gene TRBV19 combines with J gene TRBJ2-1; 8 positions agree with TRBD1. Per the germline V gene, CDR1 is LNHDA and CDR2 is SQIVND (reference sequence). Germline trimming cut 2 bases from V and 6 bases from J; bases unmatched to any gene: 9. The CDR3 covers 16 residues. CDR3 sequence: CASSIQGQGAINEQFF. The CDR3 nucleotides are TGTGCCAGTAGTATACAAGGGCAGGGGGCTATCAATGAGCAGTTCTTC.

The sample holds a few counts of this clone. The rearrangement joins TRBV6-5 to TRBJ1-2; D is possibly TRBD1 (5 bases). Per the germline V gene, CDR1 is MNHEY and CDR2 is SVGAGI. Trimming took 7 bases from V and 4 from J, leaving 13 bases between them. CDR3 length: 13 amino acids. The CDR3 is CASILDSSYGYTF. The CDR3 DNA reads TGTGCCAGCATCCTTGACAGCTCCTATGGCTACACCTTC.

The chain has TRBV6-2 or TRBV6-3 and TRBJ2-5; D unclear. The V end lost 5 bases, the J end lost 4 bases, and 14 bases lay between the germline ends. Germline CDR1 MNHEY, CDR2 SVGEGT. The CDR3 extends over 14 amino acids. The CDR3 sequence: CASSGTRGSETQYF. The CDR3 DNA reads TGTGCCAGCAGTGGTACACGAGGATCAGAGACCCAGTACTTC.

CDR3 sequence reads: CASSRLARNEQFF. CDR3 in DNA: TGTGCCAGCAGCCGACTAGCAAGGAATGAGCAGTTCTTC. V usage is TRBV9 and J usage is TRBJ2-1; 7 bases are a match to TRBD2. Germline trimming cut 4 bases from V and 7 bases from J; bases unmatched to any gene: 5. The CDR3 sequence is 13 residues long. The V gene's germline CDR1 is SGDLS and CDR2 YYNGEE.

The V call is TRBV27, the J call TRBJ2-2; D not certain. Germline CDR1 is MNHEY and CDR2 is SMNVEV (reference sequence). The CDR3 is made up of 15 amino acids. V was shortened by 2 bases and J by 5 bases, with 12 bases between the two germline ends. The CDR3 loop reads CASSLRQRVTGELFF. The CDR3 DNA follows: TGTGCCAGCAGTTTAAGACAAAGGGTGACCGGGGAGCTGTTTTTT.

This sequence joins TRBV9 and TRBJ2-2; D is possibly TRBD2 (7 bases). CDR3 length equals 17 residues. Germline V gene lookup returns CDR1 SGDLS and CDR2 YYNGEE. The V end was cut by 6 bases, the J end by 4 bases, with 22 bases between. The CDR3 sequence: CASTFQGGTHRTGELFF. For the CDR3, the DNA is TGTGCCAGCACCTTCCAGGGAGGGACACATCGCACCGGGGAGCTGTTTTTT.

The chain couples TRBV12-3 or TRBV12-4 to TRBJ1-6, with 7 nucleotides matching TRBD1. V shed 6 bases and J 9 bases; nucleotides not matched to a gene: 5. This CDR3 is 13 amino acids long. CDR3 nucleotides: TGTGCCAGCAGCCGGGACAGCCCTTCACCCCTCCACTTT. This encodes CASSRDSPSPLHF.

In the case of this clone: The limits of the CDR3 on the DNA are not certain, so only TCRdb's listed CDR3 is given. This chain uses TRBV12-1 with TRBJ1-3. TRBV12-1 is assigned pseudogene status. The CDR3 is made up of 19 amino acids, end residues included. The CDR3 protein is CASSFTGARQVGSGNTIYF.

V and J are TRBV2 and TRBJ1-1, with D perhaps TRBD1 (5 bases). The V gene's germline CDR1 is SNHLY and CDR2 FYNNEI. This CDR3 spans 13 amino acids. V lost 6 bases, J lost 0 bases, and 8 bases lay in between. CDR3 residues: CASRLGLNTEAFF. For the CDR3, the DNA is TGTGCCAGCAGGTTGGGGCTGAACACTGAAGCTTTCTTT.

The chain carries TRBV19 and TRBJ2-6; no firm D call. The germline gives CDR1 LNHDA, CDR2 SQIVND (reference sequence). Trimming pared 2 bases from V and 0 bases from J, leaving 11 bases between. This CDR3 has 17 residues. DNA of the CDR3: TGTGCCAGTAGTATATTTGGAGATGGCTCTGGGGCCAACGTCCTGACTTTC. As protein: CASSIFGDGSGANVLTF.

The CDR3 region has the DNA TGTGCCAGCAGCTTACTCCGGACAGCTAACTATGGCTACACCTTC. This sequence encodes CASSLLRTANYGYTF. This chain links TRBV7-8 with TRBJ1-2, with TRBD1 as a possible D gene (6 bases). V was cut by 2 bases and J by 0 bases, with 10 bases left in between. This CDR3 contains 15 residues. Germline assignment: CDR1 SGHVS and CDR2 FQNEAQ.

The chain has TRBV4-2 and TRBJ1-5; no clear D gene. V lost 4 bases and J 4 bases, leaving 17 bases between the germline ends. The CDR3 contains 16 residues. Germline V gene lookup returns CDR1 LGHNA and CDR2 YNFKEQ. The CDR3 here is CASSPREVRGNQPQHF. The CDR3, as DNA: TGTGCCAGCAGCCCGAGGGAAGTACGGGGAAATCAGCCCCAGCATTTT.

The chain uses TRBV19 and TRBJ2-2; 7 bases line up with TRBD2. Losses at the gene ends were 5 bases for V and 2 bases for J; bases not matched to a gene: 2. The V gene's germline CDR1 is LNHDA and CDR2 SQIVND (reference sequence). The CDR3 spans 14 residues. The CDR3 reads CASSPSGNTGELFF. In nucleotides, the CDR3 is TGTGCCAGTAGTCCTAGCGGCAACACCGGGGAGCTGTTTTTT.

The rearrangement uses TRBV6-7 and TRBJ1-1; a weak D match, TRBD1 (5 bases). TRBV6-7 is flagged as an ORF with uncertain function. This CDR3 spans 15 amino acids. The ends were cut back, 0 bases at V and 4 bases at J, with 12 bases in the middle. CDR3 amino acids: CASSYSNGAGTEAFF. In DNA form, the CDR3 reads TGTGCCAGCAGTTACTCGAACGGGGCGGGCACTGAAGCTTTCTTT.

The chain couples TRBV5-4 to TRBJ2-7, with 13 positions matching TRBD2. The V segment lost 4 bases and the J segment 4 bases; nucleotides outside the gene matches: 11. CDR1 SGHNT and CDR2 YYREEE come from the germline V gene (reference sequence). There are 17 residues in the CDR3. CDR3 sequence: CASSPGTSGKFGYEQYF. CDR3 DNA sequence: TGTGCCAGCAGCCCGGGGACTAGCGGGAAGTTTGGGTACGAGCAGTACTTC.

The chain carries TRBV6-5 and TRBJ2-7; the match to TRBD2 covers 7 bases. The CDR3 runs to 14 residues. Per germline, CDR1 MNHEY and CDR2 SVGAGI. Germline trimming cut 0 bases from V and 5 bases from J; bases unmatched to any gene: 4. The CDR3 coding sequence is TGTGCCAGCAGTTACTCGGGAGGGGCGGACGAGCAGTACTTC. Encoded protein: CASSYSGGADEQYF.

This chain's CDR3 is CASSPDWARMNTEAFF. CDR3 DNA sequence: TGTGCCAGCAGCCCAGATTGGGCGCGGATGAACACTGAAGCTTTCTTT. The chain employs TRBV7-9 and TRBJ1-1, with no clear D. The CDR3 sequence is 16 residues long. Germline V gives CDR1 SEHNR, CDR2 FQNEAQ (reference sequence). V lost 5 bases, J lost 0 bases, and 16 bases lay in between.

The V and J genes are TRBV18 and TRBJ1-2; the D is unclear. The CDR3 covers 16 residues. Germline V CDR1 and CDR2: KGHSH, LQKENI. V lost 0 bases and J 4 bases, leaving 15 bases between the germline ends. In nucleotides, the CDR3 is TGTGCCAGCTCACCACCTCTGACGGAGCCTTCCTATGGCTACACCTTC. Translation gives CASSPPLTEPSYGYTF.

CDR3 bases: TGTGCCAGCAGCTTGGGTATAGCCAAAAACATTCAGTACTTC. This sequence encodes CASSLGIAKNIQYF. This chain uses TRBV7-2 with TRBJ2-4, with D hard to call. Germline values: CDR1 SGHTA, CDR2 FQGNSA. The CDR3 runs 14 residues. Trimming stripped 3 bases from V and 0 bases from J, with 6 bases between.

The V and J genes are TRBV5-1 and TRBJ1-1; D is unclear. CDR3 length: 13 amino acids. V was clipped by 0 bases and J by 0 bases, with 3 bases between them. CDR1 and CDR2 from the germline V gene are SGHRS and YFSETQ. The CDR3 region is CASSLALNTEAFF. The CDR3 nucleotides are TGCGCCAGCAGCTTGGCGTTGAACACTGAAGCTTTCTTT.

The CDR3 loop is CASSPRNRTSGIYNEQFF. The CDR3 nucleotides are TGTGCCAGCAGTCCCAGAAACCGGACTAGCGGGATTTACAATGAGCAGTTCTTC. The chain combines TRBV7-3 with TRBJ2-1; 12 nucleotides line up with TRBD2. The CDR3 totals 18 residues. Germline V gene lookup returns CDR1 SGHTA and CDR2 FQGTGA. The V segment lost 6 bases and the J segment 4 bases; nucleotides outside the gene matches: 13. The variable domain in full, with the rest retrieved from reference TRBV7-3 and TRBJ2-1, is GAGVSQTPSNKVTEKGKYVELRCDPISGHTALYWYRQSLGQGPEFLIYFQGTGAADDSGLPNDRFFAVRPEGSVSTLKIQRTERGDSAVYLCASSPRNRTSGIYNEQFFGPGTRLTVL.

The rearrangement uses TRBV2 and TRBJ1-5; no definite D call. Germline V lookup: CDR1 SNHLY, CDR2 FYNNEI. This CDR3 region has 15 residues. The V end was cut by 1 base, the J end by 0 bases, with 7 bases between. The CDR3 loop reads CASSEGRYSNQPQHF. The CDR3 nucleotides are TGTGCCAGCAGTGAAGGGCGGTATAGCAATCAGCCCCAGCATTTT. Looking up the rest from reference TRBV2 and TRBJ1-5 gives the full variable domain: EPEVTQTPSHQVTQMGQEVILRCVPISNHLYFYWYRQILGQKVEFLVSFYNNEISEKSEIFDDQFSVERPDGSNFTLKIRSTKLEDSAMYFCASSEGRYSNQPQHFGDGTRLSIL.